One sample yielded the 22 T cell receptor beta chains listed below, sequenced in a study of blood T cell repertoires in COVID-19. Assay used: immunoSEQ multiplex PCR; TCRdb lists only in-frame clones, some missing. The table has some 500,000 clones, roughly 88% seen once. The sequenced material came from PBMCs or T cells enriched from blood (not recorded which). The receptor set was obtained from a woman aged 40 to 49 who had recovered from COVID-19.

The rearrangement links TRBV30 to TRBJ2-7; TRBD2 matches at 10 bases. V lost 6 bases to trimming and J lost 5 bases; unmatched junction nucleotides: 22. This CDR3 is 18 amino acids long. Germline CDR1 reads GTSNPN; CDR2 reads SVGIG (reference sequence). The DNA of the CDR3 is TGTGCCTGCATAGGGTCTAGCGGGAGCCAGGGGTTGCCTGACGAGCAGTACTTC. Protein: CACIGSSGSQGLPDEQYF.

The chain has TRBV12-3 or TRBV12-4 and TRBJ2-7; 8 bases map to TRBD2. The V segment lost 6 bases and the J segment 0 bases; nucleotides outside the gene matches: 1. The CDR3 consists of 13 residues. The DNA of the CDR3 is TGTGCCAGCAGCCTAGCGGGCTCCTACGAGCAGTACTTC. Its protein is CASSLAGSYEQYF.

V and J are TRBV9 and TRBJ2-1; D not certain. Looked up from germline, CDR1 is SGDLS and CDR2 is YYNGEE. CDR3 size: 15 residues. Trimming shortened V by 3 bases and J by 2 bases, and 12 bases separated the two germline ends. In DNA form, the CDR3 reads TGTGCCAGCAGCGCGAGAGCGATTACCTACAATGAGCAGTTCTTC. Amino acid sequence: CASSARAITYNEQFF.

The chain uses TRBV29-1 and TRBJ1-5; no firm D call. Trimming removed 4 bases from V and 3 bases from J, with 10 bases in between. CDR1 SQVTM and CDR2 ANQGSEA come from the germline V gene. The length of the CDR3 is 13 residues. CDR3 amino acids: CSVVVELNQPQHF. CDR3 coding DNA: TGCAGCGTTGTTGTAGAACTCAATCAGCCCCAGCATTTT.

The J gene is TRBJ2-3, the V gene TRBV4-3; 7 bases align to TRBD2. Trimming at V came to 0 bases and at J to 5 bases, leaving 17 bases not matched to a gene. Germline V gene lookup returns CDR1 LGHNA and CDR2 YSLEER. The CDR3 is made up of 19 amino acids. The CDR3 coding sequence is TGCGCCAGCAGCCAAGATTTCAAGGGCGGCAGCGGGACCGTAGATACGCAGTATTTT. It is translated as CASSQDFKGGSGTVDTQYF.

This chain joins TRBV7-9 and TRBJ2-6, with no clear D. Germline V gene sequence: CDR1 SEHNR, CDR2 FQNEAQ (reference sequence). Trimming took off 8 bases at V and 5 bases at J, with 10 bases between the two ends. The CDR3 spans 13 residues. DNA for the CDR3: TGTGCCAGCGGAGACCCCTGGGCCAACGTCCTGACTTTC. This codes for CASGDPWANVLTF.

The J gene is TRBJ2-7, the V gene TRBV7-6; D uncertain. Trimming took off 1 base at V and 1 base at J, with 8 bases between the two ends. Per the germline V gene, CDR1 is SGHVS and CDR2 is FNYEAQ. CDR3 size: 14 residues. This CDR3 reads CASSLGFGSYEQYF. Here the CDR3 DNA reads TGTGCCAGCAGCTTAGGCTTCGGGTCCTACGAGCAGTACTTC. Supplemented by reference TRBV7-6 and TRBJ2-7, the full variable domain reads GAGVSQSPRYKVTKRGQDVALRCDPISGHVSLYWYRQALGQGPEFLTYFNYEAQQDKSGLPNDRFSAERPEGSISTLTIQRTEQRDSAMYRCASSLGFGSYEQYFGPGTRLTVT.

V gene TRBV11-3 combines with J gene TRBJ1-6; no clear D gene. Germline CDR1 reads SGHNT; CDR2 reads YENEEA. The length of the CDR3 is 12 residues. Trimming took 2 bases from V and 9 from J, leaving 5 bases between them. The DNA of the CDR3 is TGTGCCAGCAGCTTATCTACTTCACCCCTCCACTTT. It is translated as CASSLSTSPLHF. Full variable domain (missing parts from reference TRBV11-3 and TRBJ1-6): EAGVVQSPRYKIIEKKQPVAFWCNPISGHNTLYWYLQNLGQGPELLIRYENEEAVDDSQLPKDRFSAERLKGVDSTLKIQPAELGDSAVYLCASSLSTSPLHFGNGTRLTVT.

Details on this clone: One junction end does not reproduce the germline sequence, and a read error may be involved. The chain combines TRBV18 with TRBJ1-6, with D unclear. There are 12 residues in the CDR3. CDR1 is KGHSH, CDR2 LQKENI, per germline. The CDR3 loop reads CASSPGLAMPQF. The CDR3 region has the DNA TGTGCCAGCTCACCAGGGCTGGCCATGCCCCAATTT.

V and J are TRBV4-3 and TRBJ2-1; TRBD2 agrees at 7 bases. Germline V gene data show CDR1 as LGHNA and CDR2 as YSLEER. The CDR3 has 15 residues. V dropped 0 bases and J dropped 4; count of bases not matched to a gene: 3. CDR3 loop: CASSQELAEYNEQFF. In DNA, the CDR3 is TGCGCCAGCAGCCAAGAGCTAGCGGAATACAATGAGCAGTTCTTC.

Note on this clone: The sample carries other DNA sequences with the same CDR3. Here the CDR3 DNA reads TGTGCCAGCAGTGATCGAGGAAGCACAGATACGCAGTATTTT. Translating gives CASSDRGSTDTQYF. The chain couples TRBV25-1 to TRBJ2-3; D is uncertain. Germline loops: CDR1 MGHDK, CDR2 SYGVNS. This CDR3 is built from 14 residues. V gave up 3 bases and J gave up 0 bases, with 7 bases separating them. The complete variable domain, with remaining parts taken from reference TRBV25-1 and TRBJ2-3, reads EADIYQTPRYLVIGTGKKITLECSQTMGHDKMYWYQQDPGMELHLIHYSYGVNSTEKGDLSSESTVSRIRTEHFPLTLESARPSHTSQYLCASSDRGSTDTQYFGPGTRLTVL.

This chain links TRBV10-3 with TRBJ2-6; tentatively, D is TRBD1 (6 bases). This CDR3 spans 17 amino acids. CDR1 and CDR2 from the germline V gene are ENHRY and SYGVKD. V was cut by 3 bases and J by 0 bases, with 12 bases left in between. The CDR3 bases are TGTGCCATCAGTGAATTAAGACAGGCCTCTGGGGCCAACGTCCTGACTTTC. Its protein product is CAISELRQASGANVLTF.

V usage is TRBV6-4 and J usage is TRBJ2-3; 8 bases map to TRBD2. The V segment lost 2 bases and the J segment 4 bases; nucleotides outside the gene matches: 8. CDR3 length: 16 amino acids. Germline CDR1 reads MRHNA; CDR2 reads SNTAGT. This CDR3 is CASSDRGAGAADTQYF. The CDR3 region has the DNA TGTGCCAGCAGTGACAGGGGAGCGGGAGCGGCAGATACGCAGTATTTT.

The J gene is TRBJ1-5, the V gene TRBV25-1; 8 bases align to TRBD1. The germline V gene has CDR1 MGHDK and CDR2 SYGVNS. V trimming: 6 bases; J trimming: 2 bases; junction bases outside the gene matches: 3. There are 14 residues in the CDR3. The CDR3 protein is CASRGQGGNQPQHF. The CDR3 nucleotides read TGTGCCAGCAGAGGACAGGGCGGCAATCAGCCCCAGCATTTT.

The rearrangement joins TRBV6-2 or TRBV6-3 to TRBJ1-5; perhaps TRBD1 as D (6 bases). Germline CDR1 reads MNHEY; CDR2 reads SVGEGT. V lost 0 bases to trimming and J lost 2 bases, with 14 bases between them. CDR3 length equals 17 residues. CDR3 DNA: TGTGCCAGCAGTTACTCGATGGGCAGGGGCGGCAATCAGCCCCAGCATTTT. Translated, it gives CASSYSMGRGGNQPQHF.

This rearrangement joins TRBV6-2 or TRBV6-3 to TRBJ1-1; D not certain. This CDR3 spans 15 amino acids. CDR1 is MNHEY, CDR2 SVGEGT, per germline. The germline V and J ends were trimmed by 5 bases and 0 bases, with 13 bases remaining between them. The CDR3 DNA sequence: TGTGCCAGCAGTCCGGCTGGGCTCTTGAACACTGAAGCTTTCTTT. It yields the protein CASSPAGLLNTEAFF.

This clone was detected only once. The chain couples TRBV11-2 to TRBJ2-2, with TRBD1 identical over 8 bases. There are 15 residues in the CDR3. J was trimmed by 4 bases and V by 2 bases; bases with no gene match: 3. The V gene's germline CDR1 is SGHAT and CDR2 FQNNGV. This chain's CDR3 is CASSLRQGSTGELFF. The CDR3 DNA follows: TGTGCCAGCAGCTTACGACAGGGGAGCACCGGGGAGCTGTTTTTT. Full variable domain (remainder filled in from reference TRBV11-2 and TRBJ2-2): EAGVAQSPRYKIIEKRQSVAFWCNPISGHATLYWYQQILGQGPKLLIQFQNNGVVDDSQLPKDRFSAERLKGVDSTLKIQPAKLEDSAVYLCASSLRQGSTGELFFGEGSRLTVL.

The chain couples TRBV15 to TRBJ1-1; weak D call: TRBD1 (5 bases). V lost 5 bases and J lost 5, with 12 bases in between. Germline CDR1 and CDR2: LNHNV and YYDKDF (reference sequence). This CDR3 spans 13 amino acids. The chain's CDR3 is CATSPGRWTEAFF. DNA for the CDR3: TGTGCCACCAGCCCAGGGAGGTGGACTGAAGCTTTCTTT.

The rearrangement uses TRBV4-2 and TRBJ2-2, with 12 bases that match TRBD2. The CDR3 has 17 amino acids. J lost 5 bases, V lost 1 base, and 5 bases had no gene match. Per the germline V gene, CDR1 is LGHNA and CDR2 is YNFKEQ. Here the CDR3 reads CASSQGLAGVFTGELFF. In DNA, the CDR3 is TGTGCCAGCAGCCAAGGACTAGCGGGAGTTTTTACCGGGGAGCTGTTTTTT.

This chain uses TRBV30 with TRBJ1-1, with D tentatively TRBD1 (6 bases). The CDR3 contains 16 residues. Germline V CDR1 and CDR2: GTSNPN, SVGIG (reference sequence). V was trimmed by 0 bases and J by 3 bases, leaving 17 bases between them. In nucleotides, the CDR3 is TGTGCCTGGAGTGTATTGTTTATTGAGGGGGACACTGAAGCTTTCTTT. It codes for CAWSVLFIEGDTEAFF.

V is TRBV18 and J is TRBJ1-5; D unclear. V gave up 1 base and J gave up 0 bases, with 10 bases separating them. The CDR3 is 16 residues long. Germline CDR1 KGHSH, CDR2 LQKENI. CDR3 DNA sequence: TGTGCCAGCTCACCACGGAACAGCAATAGCAATCAGCCCCAGCATTTT. This encodes CASSPRNSNSNQPQHF.

The chain links TRBV9 to TRBJ1-2; 9 bases agree with TRBD1. Trimming at V came to 0 bases and at J to 0 bases, leaving 3 bases not matched to a gene. Germline V gene lookup returns CDR1 SGDLS and CDR2 YYNGEE. This CDR3 region has 16 residues. CDR3 DNA: TGTGCCAGCAGCGTAGATCGGACAGGGGCTAACTATGGCTACACCTTC. Translating it yields CASSVDRTGANYGYTF.